The table lists the clone carrying this T cell receptor beta chain with many counts. The sample holds other DNA sequences that translate to the same CDR3. The CDR3 totals 13 residues. The V and J ends lost 1 base and 3 bases, in that order; junction bases with no gene match: 0. Germline CDR1 SGDLS, CDR2 YYNGEE. The record originates from a study of blood T cell repertoires in COVID-19. Some clones are missing from TCRdb's copy, which holds only in-frame ones; the method was immunoSEQ multiplex PCR. The sample includes 150,000 to 200,000 clones, about 87% of them seen just once. The chain recombines TRBV9 with TRBJ1-2; TRBD1 agrees at 7 bases. The receptor comes from a man between 35 and 55 years old with active or convalescent COVID-19. The material sequenced was peripheral blood. The CDR3 DNA follows: TGTGCCAGCAGCGTAACAGGGGACTATGGCTACACCTTC. It yields the protein CASSVTGDYGYTF.